One sample yielded the 9 T cell receptor beta chains listed below, sequenced in a study of identical twins. TCRdb processed the 5' RACE reads anew with MiXCR; each CDR3 protein has one entry. The profile covers about 220,000 distinct CDR3 sequences, with 6.5% to 8% appearing a single time and about 15% taken by the ten largest. The same data also went into a second study, on T cells expressing NK-cell markers.

Input material: CD8+ T cells sorted from blood. The receptors stem from a woman aged 18-29 years in good health.

This clonotype was found many times. V and J are TRBV3-1 and TRBJ2-7, with 7 nucleotides matching TRBD1. The CDR3 length is 14 residues. Unmatched junction bases numbered 5, after V lost 1 base and J lost 5 bases. Germline V gene data show CDR1 as LGHDT and CDR2 as YNNKEL (reference sequence). The CDR3 loop reads CASSQVTGTDEQYF. CDR3 coding DNA: TGTGCCAGCAGCCAAGTGACAGGGACCGACGAGCAGTACTTC.

This clonotype was counted between two and nine times. The V and J genes are TRBV7-9 and TRBJ1-2, with 7 bases that match TRBD1. Germline V lookup: CDR1 SEHNR, CDR2 FQNEAQ (reference sequence). Losses at the gene ends were 6 bases for V and 5 bases for J; bases not matched to a gene: 9. There are 14 residues in the CDR3. CDR3 amino acids: CASSYVGTEYGYTF. As DNA, the CDR3 is TGTGCCAGCAGTTACGTGGGGACAGAGTATGGCTACACCTTC.

The V and J genes are TRBV20-1 and TRBJ2-1; 7 nucleotides match TRBD2. Unmatched junction bases numbered 5, after V lost 0 bases and J lost 6 bases. Looked up from germline, CDR1 is DFQATT and CDR2 is SNEGSKA (reference sequence). CDR3 length equals 14 residues. CDR3 sequence (DNA): TGCAGTGCTAGAGAGGGGGGGGAGTCCAATGAGCAGTTCTTC. Translating gives CSAREGGESNEQFF.

Only a few counts were recorded for this clonotype. The gene calls are TRBV12-3 or TRBV12-4 and TRBJ2-7; D is undetermined. This CDR3 region has 12 residues. V was shortened by 4 bases and J by 4 bases, with 8 bases between the two germline ends. Written as DNA, the CDR3 is TGTGCCAGCAGTTCCGACGAGTACGAGCAGTACTTC. Translating gives CASSSDEYEQYF.

V gene TRBV7-9 combines with J gene TRBJ2-1, with D hard to call. V lost 3 bases and J 8 bases, leaving 17 bases between the germline ends. The CDR3 has 15 residues. The V gene's germline CDR1 is SEHNR and CDR2 FQNEAQ (reference sequence). The CDR3 DNA reads as TGTGCCAGCAGCTTTCGCGGCCCCTTAGTGGATGAGCAGTTCTTC. The encoded protein is CASSFRGPLVDEQFF.

This clonotype was detected many times. V gene TRBV29-1 combines with J gene TRBJ1-1; 8 bases line up with TRBD1. Germline CDR1 is SQVTM and CDR2 is ANQGSEA. The CDR3 length is 13 residues. J gave up 1 base and V 7 bases, and 5 bases lay outside the gene matches. CDR3 sequence reads: CSALTGENTEAFF. The CDR3 bases are TGCAGCGCCTTGACAGGGGAGAACACTGAAGCTTTCTTT.

This clonotype was found a few times. The chain couples TRBV6-2 or TRBV6-3 to TRBJ1-5; D remains ambiguous. The ends were cut back, 9 bases at V and 2 bases at J, with 11 bases in the middle. This CDR3 contains 13 residues. Per germline, CDR1 MNHEY and CDR2 SVGEGT. The CDR3 loop reads CASHRVGNQPQHF. In nucleotides, the CDR3 is TGTGCCAGTCATCGGGTGGGCAATCAGCCCCAGCATTTT.

This clonotype showed up just a few times. This sequence joins TRBV19 and TRBJ2-1, with D possibly matching TRBD2 (5 bases). The V gene lost 10 bases and the J gene lost 9 bases, with 13 bases spanning the gap. Germline V gene sequence: CDR1 LNHDA, CDR2 SQIVND (reference sequence). The CDR3 totals 11 residues. This CDR3 reads CATRLGGEQFF. The DNA for the CDR3 is TGTGCCACCCGATTAGGAGGTGAGCAGTTCTTC.

This clonotype was picked up many times. The rearrangement joins TRBV12-3 or TRBV12-4 to TRBJ2-1; TRBD1 aligns across 7 bases. Trimming removed 1 base from V and 4 bases from J; junction bases left unmatched: 4. CDR3 size: 15 residues. The CDR3: CASSLGTGLYNEQFF. As DNA, the CDR3 is TGTGCCAGCAGTTTAGGGACAGGCCTATACAATGAGCAGTTCTTC.